The entry that follows covers one TCR beta chain sequence. Germline values: CDR1 SNHLY, CDR2 FYNNEI. The V end lost 7 bases, the J end lost 3 bases, and 12 bases lay between the germline ends. CDR3 size: 13 residues. The sample is drawn from a study of blood T cell repertoires in COVID-19. Study at large: There were acute and convalescent COVID-19 samples, and they came from the United States, Italy and Spain. Nucleic acid was either cDNA or gDNA, and it came from T cells, B-cell-depleted T cells, or PBMCs.

Enrollment of patients from Seattle took place during active infection, with longitudinal follow-up. Original handling: The assay estimated nucleated cells by amplifying reference gene primers. Sequencing used immunoSEQ multiplex PCR; TCRdb keeps in-frame clones, though not all of them. V and J calls and clone size are copied from that table; D and trimming were computed from the DNA. The sample has approximately 150,000 clones; 70% to 90% are singletons. The origin of this receptor is a woman of 80 years or more with COVID-19, enrolled during active disease. The sample taken for sequencing was peripheral blood. V and J are TRBV2 and TRBJ1-1; D gene ambiguous. The CDR3 region has the DNA TGTGCCAGCACGACGCCCGGGGACACTGAAGCTTTCTTT. It is translated as CASTTPGDTEAFF.